This record covers a single T cell receptor (beta chain). The antigen this receptor binds is unknown. Qualities for individual bases were not recorded, and no much larger clone is one base off. CDR1 LNHDA and CDR2 SQIVND were looked up in the germline V gene (reference sequence). V lost 1 base and J lost 0 bases; the stretch between them is 9 bases long. Taken from cysteine to phenylalanine, the CDR3 has 15 residues. The DNA shown is the 45-base CDR3, in frame from base 1. These data belong to a study of OX40 agonist ivuxolimab in advanced cancers. A note on the overall study: Ivuxolimab was a fully human IgG2 agonistic monoclonal antibody targeting the costimulatory receptor OX40 (CD134). Intravenous ivuxolimab was administered to patients every 2 weeks at six dose levels: 0.01, 0.1, 0.3, 1.5, 3 and 10 mg/kg. Of the approximately 50 patients in dose escalation, 19 had hepatocellular carcinoma, approximately 15 had melanoma, 9 had renal cell carcinoma and 9 had head and neck cancer. In the dose-escalation cohort, 82.7% of patients were male, and the mean age was approximately 60 years, with a range of roughly 20 to 79. Prior anti-PD-1, anti-PD-L1 or anti-CTLA-4 therapy was permitted, and checkpoint inhibitors had been received by approximately 39% of dose-escalation patients. Partial responses were achieved by three dose-escalation patients, of whom one had hepatocellular carcinoma and two had cutaneous melanoma. Peripheral TCRbeta sequencing was intended to test whether TCR sequence diversity was altered and clonal T-cell expansion was caused by ivuxolimab. The paper covers the monotherapy dose-escalation part of the phase I ivuxolimab trial, which included N of about 51 patients. The research as a whole found: Antigen specificity was not determined for the clonally expanded peripheral T cells. On average, CD8+ T cells showed more expanded clones than CD4+ T cells after ivuxolimab. At doses of 0.1 to 3.0 mg/kg, clonal expansion of both CD4+ and CD8+ T cells in blood was seen between baseline and week 6. In partial responders in the 0.1-3.0 mg/kg groups, normalized peripheral clonal expansion was found to be among the lowest, especially among CD8+ T cells. Low levels of normalized T-cell clonal expansion were also seen in some patients who did not respond.

For sequencing of the TCRbeta CDR3 region, genomic DNA was extracted from the sorted cells. The immunoSEQ Assay was used to sequence the TCRbeta CDR3 regions. TCRdb obtained this table from immuneACCESS and retained in-frame rearrangements with V and J assigned. These tables miss some clones; where compared with another copy, unresolved V genes account for less than half of the shortfall, and the remainder is unexplained. This sample lists approximately 84,000 clones; approximately 89% were detected once. The ten top clones hold under 0.25% of the sample. Patients with autoimmune disease history or receiving systemic immunosuppression were excluded from the trial. In every dose cohort, peripheral blood was drawn for TCR sequencing at baseline, cycle 4 day 1, and cycle 7 day 1. Samples were obtained from an open-label, multicenter, first-in-human phase I dose-escalation trial of ivuxolimab. The trial enrolled adults with locally advanced or metastatic head and neck squamous cell, hepatocellular, melanoma or renal cell carcinoma. Before TCR sequencing, CD4+ T cells and CD8+ T cells were sorted from peripheral blood as separate populations.

The material sequenced was CD4+ or CD8+ T cells sorted from blood, taken in a trial of the OX40 agonist ivuxolimab. The chain couples TRBV19 to TRBJ2-5; the D gene may be TRBD1 or TRBD2, since each aligns over 5 bases. The sequence was obtained from an adult with an advanced solid tumor such as melanoma, head and neck, liver or kidney cancer. The DNA sequence follows: TGTGCCAGTAGTATAGGGGGGACGTACCAAGAGACCCAGTACTTC. Translated, it reads CASSIGGTYQETQYF.